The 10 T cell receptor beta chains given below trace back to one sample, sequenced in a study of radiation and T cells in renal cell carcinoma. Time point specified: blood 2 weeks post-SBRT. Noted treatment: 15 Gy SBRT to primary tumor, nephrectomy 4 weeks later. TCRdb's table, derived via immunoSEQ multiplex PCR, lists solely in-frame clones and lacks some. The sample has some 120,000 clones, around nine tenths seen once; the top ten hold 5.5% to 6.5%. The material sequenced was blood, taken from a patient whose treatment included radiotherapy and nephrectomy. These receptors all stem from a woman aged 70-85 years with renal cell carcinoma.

The CDR3 here is CSALRDRDSYTF. The CDR3 nucleotides are TGCAGCGCGTTAAGGGACAGGGATAGCTACACCTTC. The rearrangement uses TRBV29-1 and TRBJ1-2, with 9 bases lining up with TRBD1. The V gene end was trimmed by 7 bases and the J gene end by 9 bases; junction bases not matched to a gene: 9. In germline, CDR1 is SQVTM, CDR2 ANQGSEA. The length of the CDR3 is 12 residues.

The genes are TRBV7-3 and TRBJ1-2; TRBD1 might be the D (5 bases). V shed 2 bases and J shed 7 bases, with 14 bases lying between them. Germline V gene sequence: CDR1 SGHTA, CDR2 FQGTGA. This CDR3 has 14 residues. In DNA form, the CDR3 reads TGTGCCAGCAGCTTACCCCAGGGAAAATTTGGCTACACCTTC. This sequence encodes CASSLPQGKFGYTF. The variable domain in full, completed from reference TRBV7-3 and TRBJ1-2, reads GAGVSQTPSNKVTEKGKYVELRCDPISGHTALYWYRQSLGQGPEFLIYFQGTGAADDSGLPNDRFFAVRPEGSVSTLKIQRTERGDSAVYLCASSLPQGKFGYTFGSGTRLTVV.

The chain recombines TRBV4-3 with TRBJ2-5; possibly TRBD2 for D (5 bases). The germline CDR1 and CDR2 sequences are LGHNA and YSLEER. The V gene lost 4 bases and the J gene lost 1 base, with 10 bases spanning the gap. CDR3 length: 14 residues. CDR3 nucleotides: TGCGCCAGCAGCCCGGACTGGGGCCAAGAGACCCAGTACTTC. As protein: CASSPDWGQETQYF.

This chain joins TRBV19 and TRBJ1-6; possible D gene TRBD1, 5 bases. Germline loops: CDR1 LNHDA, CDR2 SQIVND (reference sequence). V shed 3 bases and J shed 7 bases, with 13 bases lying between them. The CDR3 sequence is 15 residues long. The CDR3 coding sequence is TGTGCCAGTAGTATGCAGGGAGGGAAGAATTCACCCCTCCACTTT. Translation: CASSMQGGKNSPLHF.

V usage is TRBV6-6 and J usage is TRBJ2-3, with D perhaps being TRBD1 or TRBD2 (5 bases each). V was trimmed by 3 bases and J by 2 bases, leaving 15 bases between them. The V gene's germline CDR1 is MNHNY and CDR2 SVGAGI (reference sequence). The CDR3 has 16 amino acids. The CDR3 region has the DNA TGTGCCAGCAGTTATGGGAACAGGAGGAACACAGATACGCAGTATTTT. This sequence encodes CASSYGNRRNTDTQYF.

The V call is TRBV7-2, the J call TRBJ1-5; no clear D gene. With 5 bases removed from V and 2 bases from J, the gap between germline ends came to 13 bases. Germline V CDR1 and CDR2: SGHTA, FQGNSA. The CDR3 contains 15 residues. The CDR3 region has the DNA TGTGCCAGCAGCCATCCGTATTGGGGCAATCAGCCCCAGCATTTT. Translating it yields CASSHPYWGNQPQHF.

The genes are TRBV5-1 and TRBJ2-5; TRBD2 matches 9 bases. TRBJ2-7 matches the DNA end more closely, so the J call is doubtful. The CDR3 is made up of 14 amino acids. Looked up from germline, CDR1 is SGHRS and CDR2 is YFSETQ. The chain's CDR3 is CASSASSGAYEQYF. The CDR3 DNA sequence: TGCGCCAGCAGCGCGTCTAGCGGGGCCTACGAGCAGTACTTC.

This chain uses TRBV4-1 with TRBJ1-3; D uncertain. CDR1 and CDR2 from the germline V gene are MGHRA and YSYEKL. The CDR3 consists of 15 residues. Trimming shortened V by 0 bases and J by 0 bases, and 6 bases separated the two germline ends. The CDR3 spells CASSQDGFSGNTIYF. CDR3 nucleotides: TGCGCCAGCAGCCAAGACGGGTTCTCTGGAAACACCATATATTTT.

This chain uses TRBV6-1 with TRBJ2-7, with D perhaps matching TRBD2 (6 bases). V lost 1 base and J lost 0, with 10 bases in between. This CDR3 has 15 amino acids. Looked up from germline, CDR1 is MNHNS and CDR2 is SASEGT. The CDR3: CASSEEGLFSYEQYF. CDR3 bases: TGTGCCAGCAGTGAAGAGGGACTCTTCTCCTACGAGCAGTACTTC.

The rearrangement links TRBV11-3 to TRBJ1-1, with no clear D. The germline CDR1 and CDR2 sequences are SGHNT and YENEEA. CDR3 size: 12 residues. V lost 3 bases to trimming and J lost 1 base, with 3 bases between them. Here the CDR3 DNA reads TGTGCCAGCAGCTTCGGGAACACTGAAGCTTTCTTT. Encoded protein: CASSFGNTEAFF.